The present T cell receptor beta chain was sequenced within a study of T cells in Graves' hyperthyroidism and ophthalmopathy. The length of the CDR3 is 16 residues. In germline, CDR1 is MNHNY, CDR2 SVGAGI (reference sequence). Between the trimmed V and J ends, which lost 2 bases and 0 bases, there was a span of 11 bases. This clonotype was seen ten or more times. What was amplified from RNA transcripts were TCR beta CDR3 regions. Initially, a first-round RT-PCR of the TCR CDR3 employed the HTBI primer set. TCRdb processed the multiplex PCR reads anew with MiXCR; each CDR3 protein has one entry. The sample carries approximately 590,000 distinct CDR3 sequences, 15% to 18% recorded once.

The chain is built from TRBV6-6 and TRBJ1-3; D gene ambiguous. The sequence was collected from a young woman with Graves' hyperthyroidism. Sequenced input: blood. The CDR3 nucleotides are TGTGCCAGCAGTTACCTTTCGTCCTTCTCTGGAAACACCATATATTTT. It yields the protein CASSYLSSFSGNTIYF.